Listed here are 29 T cell receptor beta chains from one sample, sequenced in a study of shared clonotypes between healthy human individuals. The naive CD8 population came from CD45RO-negative cells selected for CCR7, without terminally differentiated effector memory CD45RA+ cells. Using immunoSEQ multiplex PCR, the repertoire was profiled, and TCRdb retains in-frame clones only, with some absent. Of about 2.1 million clones detected, about 93% appear once; the ten largest clones hold 1.5% to 2%. Sequencing was carried out using naive CD8+ T cells from PBMCs. These receptors were taken from a man between 18 and 35 years old in good health. Some clones in this sample may be carry-over from other donors' samples.

Notes on this clone: Other DNA sequences from this sample encode an identical CDR3 as well. V usage is TRBV5-1 and J usage is TRBJ2-7; D may match TRBD1 or TRBD2 (5 bases each). Per germline, CDR1 SGHRS and CDR2 YFSETQ. The CDR3 contains 12 residues. V gave up 4 bases and J gave up 2 bases, with 7 bases separating them. Here the CDR3 DNA reads TGCGCCAGCAGCGGGACGACCTACGAGCAGTACTTC. Translated, it gives CASSGTTYEQYF.

The chain is built from TRBV14 and TRBJ1-1; D possibly corresponds to TRBD1 (5 bases). V was pared by 7 bases and J by 1 base, with 10 bases between. The CDR3 sequence is 13 residues long. Germline V CDR1 and CDR2: SGHDN, FVKESK. The CDR3 region is CASTPGGNTEAFF. CDR3 bases: TGTGCCAGCACCCCGGGGGGGAACACTGAAGCTTTCTTT.

This clone was detected once. Relative to the germline gene, one junction end is altered; a read error may explain this. The chain is built from TRBV28 and TRBJ2-1; D remains ambiguous. The CDR3 is made up of 13 amino acids. Germline loops: CDR1 MDHEN, CDR2 SYDVKM. The DNA for the CDR3 is TGTGCCAGCAGTTTAGGACGGGCCGATTTAGGCCTCTTC. Translation gives CASSLGRADLGLF.

This chain uses TRBV5-6 with TRBJ2-7, with TRBD1 identical over 10 bases. The CDR3 spans 15 residues. Losses at the gene ends were 4 bases for V and 1 base for J; bases not matched to a gene: 5. Germline V lookup: CDR1 SGHDT, CDR2 YYEEEE. CDR3: CASSARDRGSYEQYF. CDR3 nucleotide sequence: TGTGCCAGCAGCGCACGGGACAGGGGTTCCTACGAGCAGTACTTC.

This clone came up once. This chain joins TRBV9 and TRBJ1-2; 7 bases line up with TRBD1. The CDR3 covers 15 residues. V gave up 0 bases and J gave up 9 bases; unmatched junction bases: 11. Germline V gives CDR1 SGDLS, CDR2 YYNGEE. The CDR3 is CASSVGGQPKTSYTF. The DNA of the CDR3 is TGTGCCAGCAGCGTAGGGGGACAGCCCAAGACCAGCTACACCTTC.

This rearrangement joins TRBV15 to TRBJ2-2; D is undetermined. Germline V gene lookup returns CDR1 LNHNV and CDR2 YYDKDF (reference sequence). The CDR3 sequence is 14 residues long. V gave up 4 bases and J gave up 2 bases, with 8 bases separating them. In nucleotides, the CDR3 is TGTGCCACCAGCACTACAGCTAACACCGGGGAGCTGTTTTTT. Protein sequence: CATSTTANTGELFF.

V is TRBV7-9 and J is TRBJ2-1, with unresolved D. CDR1 is SEHNR and CDR2 is FQNEAQ in the germline V gene (reference sequence). This CDR3 region has 16 residues. The ends were cut back, 5 bases at V and 1 base at J, with 15 bases in the middle. The CDR3 sequence: CASSARLTPSYNEQFF. DNA of the CDR3: TGTGCCAGCAGCGCCCGACTGACACCTTCCTACAATGAGCAGTTCTTC.

The V and J genes are TRBV28 and TRBJ2-1; D may be TRBD2 (7 bases). V lost 5 bases and J 10 bases, leaving 21 bases between the germline ends. CDR3 size: 15 residues. Germline CDR1 is MDHEN and CDR2 is SYDVKM. CDR3: CASSLSGGLAREQFF. CDR3 bases: TGTGCCAGCAGTCTATCGGGGGGCCTAGCCAGGGAGCAGTTCTTC.

V usage is TRBV7-9 and J usage is TRBJ1-1, with D possibly matching TRBD1 (6 bases). From germline, CDR1 is SEHNR and CDR2 FQNEAQ (reference sequence). V shed 1 base and J shed 0 bases, with 12 bases lying between them. CDR3 length: 16 residues. CDR3 protein: CASSLGRQAMNTEAFF. The CDR3 coding sequence is TGTGCCAGCAGCTTAGGCCGACAGGCCATGAACACTGAAGCTTTCTTT. The full variable domain, its missing parts supplied by reference TRBV7-9 and TRBJ1-1, is DTGVSQNPRHKITKRGQNVTFRCDPISEHNRLYWYRQTLGQGPEFLTYFQNEAQLEKSRLLSDRFSAERPKGSFSTLEIQRTEQGDSAMYLCASSLGRQAMNTEAFFGQGTRLTVV.

The chain has TRBV19 and TRBJ2-7, with 7 bases that match TRBD2. V lost 4 bases and J lost 3; bases outside the gene matches: 6. The CDR3 contains 14 residues. Per germline, CDR1 LNHDA and CDR2 SQIVND (reference sequence). The CDR3 loop is CASSTEREGYEQYF. CDR3 coding DNA: TGTGCCAGTAGTACCGAGCGGGAAGGCTACGAGCAGTACTTC.

This sequence joins TRBV7-2 and TRBJ1-2; possible D gene TRBD1, 6 bases. Trimming cost V 6 bases and J 8 bases, with 13 bases left between them. The length of the CDR3 is 12 residues. Germline V gene sequence: CDR1 SGHTA, CDR2 FQGNSA. The CDR3 reads CASRDGRGGYTF. CDR3 nucleotide sequence: TGTGCCAGCAGGGACGGCAGGGGAGGCTACACCTTC.

The V and J genes are TRBV12-1 and TRBJ1-1; TRBD1, the D gene given by the table, was not confirmed from the DNA. TRBV12-1 is shown as a pseudogene. The CDR3 spans 16 residues. This CDR3 is CASSFALSGGATEAFF. The CDR3 coding sequence is TGTGCCAGCAGCTTTGCGCTGTCAGGGGGAGCCACTGAAGCTTTCTTT.

The gene calls are TRBV15 and TRBJ2-1; D remains ambiguous. The CDR3 contains 14 residues. V lost 8 bases, J lost 4 bases, and 15 bases lay in between. Germline CDR1 is LNHNV and CDR2 is YYDKDF (reference sequence). DNA of the CDR3: TGTGCCACCGGAAGCGAAAGCGTTTACAATGAGCAGTTCTTC. This sequence encodes CATGSESVYNEQFF.

V and J are TRBV13 and TRBJ1-5; TRBD1 aligns across 9 bases. The CDR3 loop spans 15 amino acids. CDR1 PRHDT and CDR2 FYEKMQ come from the germline V gene (reference sequence). The ends lost 3 bases at V and 5 bases at J; junction bases unmatched: 5. CDR3: CASSFGGQGDQPQHF. Here the CDR3 DNA reads TGTGCCAGCAGCTTCGGGGGACAGGGTGATCAGCCCCAGCATTTT.

The chain combines TRBV2 with TRBJ2-1, with TRBD2 matching 11 bases. Germline V gene data show CDR1 as SNHLY and CDR2 as FYNNEI. Trimming cost V 3 bases and J 1 base; bases outside gene matches: 2. The CDR3 length is 16 residues. CDR3 DNA sequence: TGTGCCAGCAGTGAGGGACTAGCGGAATCCTACAATGAGCAGTTCTTC. This translates into CASSEGLAESYNEQFF.

The V and J genes are TRBV15 and TRBJ2-1, with TRBD2 matching over 8 bases. Germline V gene sequence: CDR1 LNHNV, CDR2 YYDKDF (reference sequence). The CDR3 contains 17 residues. With 0 bases clipped from V and 2 bases from J, the junction kept 6 bases outside the gene matches. CDR3 DNA: TGTGCCACCAGCAGAGATCCCTGGACTAGCCCCTACAATGAGCAGTTCTTC. This codes for CATSRDPWTSPYNEQFF.

This clone was counted a few times. The chain carries TRBV29-1 and TRBJ1-1; D may be TRBD1 (5 bases). CDR1 and CDR2 from the germline V gene are SQVTM and ANQGSEA. The CDR3 is 13 residues long. With 7 bases removed from V and 0 bases from J, the gap between germline ends came to 12 bases. The CDR3 reads CSAKEGLNTEAFF. The CDR3 DNA reads TGCAGCGCCAAGGAGGGACTGAACACTGAAGCTTTCTTT.

This clone was seen only once. This sequence joins TRBV27 and TRBJ2-7; tentatively, D is TRBD2 (5 bases). Germline loops: CDR1 MNHEY, CDR2 SMNVEV (reference sequence). V was cut by 1 base and J by 5 bases, with 12 bases left in between. The CDR3 has 14 amino acids. Written as DNA, the CDR3 is TGTGCCAGCAGTTTATTCGGACTCCTCCACGAGCAGTACTTC. As protein: CASSLFGLLHEQYF.

This clone was counted a single time. The chain couples TRBV12-5 to TRBJ1-1, with D unresolved. Trimming stripped 6 bases from V and 2 bases from J, with 16 bases between. CDR1 LGHNT and CDR2 FRNRAP come from the germline V gene. The CDR3 runs 15 residues. CDR3 loop: CASGSPTSSNTEAFF. The CDR3 DNA follows: TGTGCTAGTGGCTCTCCAACCAGTTCTAACACTGAAGCTTTCTTT.

J is TRBJ2-7 and V is TRBV19; 8 bases align to TRBD1. The V gene's germline CDR1 is LNHDA and CDR2 SQIVND (reference sequence). This CDR3 comprises 15 residues. V was pared by 7 bases and J by 3 bases, with 11 bases of the junction left unmatched. The CDR3 DNA reads TGTGCCAGTAACGCCGGGACAGGAAACAACTACGAGCAGTACTTC. It codes for CASNAGTGNNYEQYF.

This clone showed up just once. The chain carries TRBV11-2 and TRBJ2-1; 13 bases align to TRBD2. V gave up 3 bases and J gave up 4 bases; unmatched junction bases: 3. The CDR3 is 16 residues long. Germline loops: CDR1 SGHAT, CDR2 FQNNGV. CDR3 sequence reads: CASSFGLAGVYNEQFF. As DNA, the CDR3 is TGTGCCAGCAGCTTCGGACTAGCGGGAGTATACAATGAGCAGTTCTTC.

The rearrangement joins TRBV7-8 to TRBJ1-4; 10 bases agree with TRBD1. Germline V lookup: CDR1 SGHVS, CDR2 FQNEAQ. J was trimmed by 0 bases and V by 1 base; bases with no gene match: 11. The CDR3 consists of 20 residues. The CDR3 region is CASSLGDRGHTYTTNEKLFF. Here the CDR3 DNA reads TGTGCCAGCAGCTTAGGGGACAGGGGACATACTTATACAACTAATGAAAAACTGTTTTTT.

The chain couples TRBV7-8 to TRBJ1-3; no firm D call. Germline loops: CDR1 SGHVS, CDR2 FQNEAQ. V was clipped by 4 bases and J by 7 bases, with 11 bases between them. This CDR3 contains 13 residues. CDR3 bases: TGTGCCAGCAGCTACGGAACTATGAACACCATATATTTT. It is translated as CASSYGTMNTIYF.

This sequence joins TRBV7-6 and TRBJ2-5, with D possibly being TRBD1 (6 bases). This CDR3 comprises 15 residues. Germline V gives CDR1 SGHVS, CDR2 FNYEAQ. Deletions cut 7 bases from V and 1 base from J, with 16 bases between. The CDR3 sequence is CASTPIRTAQETQYF. CDR3 sequence (DNA): TGTGCCAGCACCCCGATTCGGACAGCCCAAGAGACCCAGTACTTC.

This chain uses TRBV19 with TRBJ2-3, with 14 bases aligning to TRBD2. The V segment lost 5 bases and the J segment 0 bases; nucleotides outside the gene matches: 13. The CDR3 is 20 residues long. The germline V gene encodes CDR1 LNHDA and CDR2 SQIVND (reference sequence). For the CDR3, the DNA is TGTGCCAGTAGTCTCCGGGAACGGACTAGCGGGAGGTCTAGCACAGATACGCAGTATTTT. This translates into CASSLRERTSGRSSTDTQYF.

This rearrangement joins TRBV29-1 to TRBJ2-6; 7 nucleotides align to TRBD2. CDR3 length equals 17 residues. CDR1 is SQVTM and CDR2 is ANQGSEA in the germline V gene. V trimming: 4 bases; J trimming: 3 bases; junction bases outside the gene matches: 12. The CDR3: CSVGSGPTSIGANVLTF. The CDR3 bases are TGCAGCGTTGGTAGCGGGCCAACCTCGATTGGGGCCAACGTCCTGACTTTC.

The V gene is TRBV14, the J gene TRBJ1-1; weak D call: TRBD1 (6 bases). Germline loops: CDR1 SGHDN, CDR2 FVKESK. This CDR3 is built from 17 residues. Trimming removed 2 bases from V and 8 bases from J, with 24 bases in between. The CDR3 DNA sequence: TGTGCCAGCAGCCAATTTTTGATGGGGGCAATGGGCCCGGAAGCTTTCTTT. Translation gives CASSQFLMGAMGPEAFF.

J is TRBJ2-7 and V is TRBV4-1, with 11 bases identical to TRBD2. V was clipped by 4 bases and J by 5 bases; unmatched bases: 10. This CDR3 spans 16 amino acids. Germline loops: CDR1 MGHRA, CDR2 YSYEKL. CDR3 in amino acids: CASSPRLAGGFHEQYF. CDR3 bases: TGCGCCAGCAGCCCACGCCTAGCGGGAGGATTCCACGAGCAGTACTTC.

The chain combines TRBV2 with TRBJ2-1; 12 nucleotides line up with TRBD2. CDR1 and CDR2 from the germline V gene are SNHLY and FYNNEI. The CDR3 is 15 residues long. Trimming cost V 6 bases and J 2 bases; bases outside gene matches: 2. In DNA, the CDR3 is TGTGCCAGCAGGACTAGCGGGAGTACCTACAATGAGCAGTTCTTC. Its protein product is CASRTSGSTYNEQFF.